This is a list of T cell receptor beta chains from one sample in a study of regulatory T cells in long-lasting Graves disease. TCRdb re-analysed the multiplex PCR reads in MiXCR, keeping a single row per CDR3 protein. The sample holds 350,000 to 450,000 distinct CDR3 sequences; around 17% are singletons and the top ten take 25% to 30%. These data were likewise used in another study, on T cells in Graves' hyperthyroidism and ophthalmopathy.

The specimen was peripheral blood mononuclear cells (PBMCs), collected at new diagnosis, from a patient treated with antithyroid drugs. The receptors here all came from a middle-aged man with Graves disease. Both conserved end residues are part of each CDR3. The order of the fields is clone size, V gene, CDR3 length, D gene, J gene, CDR3 DNA, CDR3 protein. The D gene is left open where the match is weak. Not every row has a clone size; where given, it reads once, few, many or a size class.

size: -
V: TRBV9
length: 14
D: -
J: TRBJ1-3
DNA: TGTGCCAGCAGCCATGGGGTCTCTGGAAACACCATATATTTT
CDR3: CASSHGVSGNTIYF

size: -
V: TRBV28
length: 14
D: -
J: TRBJ1-5
DNA: TGTGCCAGCAGTTGGACGGAGGGAGGGCAGCCCCAGCATTTT
CDR3: CASSWTEGGQPQHF

size: few
V: TRBV24-1
length: 15
D: TRBD1
J: TRBJ2-1
DNA: TGTGCCACCAGTGATTCCGGGACAGGGTTGGATGAGCAGTTCTTC
CDR3: CATSDSGTGLDEQFF

size: -
V: TRBV5-4
length: 14
D: TRBD2
J: TRBJ2-5
DNA: TGTGCCAGCAGCTGGACTAGCGGGCAAGAGACCCAGTACTTC
CDR3: CASSWTSGQETQYF

size: -
V: TRBV29-1
length: 16
D: TRBD1
J: TRBJ1-3
DNA: TGCAGCGTTCTGAAGGGGGCCGGCCCCGCTGGAAACACCATATATTTT
CDR3: CSVLKGAGPAGNTIYF

size: many
V: TRBV7-9
length: 14
D: -
J: TRBJ1-4
DNA: TGTGCCAGCAGCTTAGGATTGTTTGGTGAAAAACTGTTTTTT
CDR3: CASSLGLFGEKLFF

size: few
V: TRBV7-8
length: 14
D: -
J: TRBJ1-3
DNA: TGTGTCAGCAGCTTTTCCGGGCGTGGAAACACCATATATTTT
CDR3: CVSSFSGRGNTIYF

size: few
V: TRBV27
length: 15
D: TRBD2
J: TRBJ2-3
DNA: TGTGCCAGCAGTTTGGGACTAGCGGGGGGGGATACGCAGTATTTT
CDR3: CASSLGLAGGDTQYF

size: few
V: TRBV7-2
length: 12
D: TRBD2
J: TRBJ2-5
DNA: TGTGCCAGCAAAGCTAGCGGGGAGACCCAGTACTTC
CDR3: CASKASGETQYF

size: many
V: TRBV20-1
length: 14
D: -
J: TRBJ2-7
DNA: TGCAGTGCTAGAGATCCCCAGGGAAGGTACGAGCAGTACTTC
CDR3: CSARDPQGRYEQYF

size: many
V: TRBV5-1
length: 14
D: -
J: TRBJ1-1
DNA: TGCGCCAGCAGCACCGGGTCGACGAACACTGAAGCTTTCTTT
CDR3: CASSTGSTNTEAFF

size: many
V: TRBV18
length: 18
D: TRBD2
J: TRBJ2-3
DNA: TGTGCCAGCTCACCTCTCGCTATGCGGGGGTTCAGCACAGATACGCAGTATTTT
CDR3: CASSPLAMRGFSTDTQYF

size: -
V: TRBV6-5
length: 13
D: -
J: TRBJ1-1
DNA: TGTGCCAGCAGTTACACACCCAACACTGAAGCTTTCTTT
CDR3: CASSYTPNTEAFF

size: many
V: TRBV9
length: 15
D: -
J: TRBJ1-1
DNA: TGTGCCAGCAGCGTAGGAGGGGCAGATGGCACTGAAGCTTTCTTT
CDR3: CASSVGGADGTEAFF

size: many
V: TRBV20-1
length: 11
D: -
J: TRBJ1-6
DNA: TGCAGTGCTTCCAGACTCTCACCCCTCCACTTT
CDR3: CSASRLSPLHF

size: many
V: TRBV27
length: 16
D: -
J: TRBJ2-1
DNA: TGTGCCAGCGCATACGATCGAGGCGGCTCCTACAATGAGCAGTTCTTC
CDR3: CASAYDRGGSYNEQFF

size: many
V: TRBV7-2
length: 14
D: TRBD1
J: TRBJ1-1
DNA: TGTGCCAGCAGCCGACAGGGCGCGGTCCCTGAAGCTTTCTTT
CDR3: CASSRQGAVPEAFF

size: many
V: TRBV24-1
length: 20
D: TRBD2
J: TRBJ2-3
DNA: TGTGCCACCAGTGGCAGGACAGGGTCCACTAGCGGGGGGAACACAGATACGCAGTATTTT
CDR3: CATSGRTGSTSGGNTDTQYF

size: many
V: TRBV6-5
length: 14
D: TRBD2
J: TRBJ2-5
DNA: TGTGCCAGCAGTTACTCGGGACTAGGGGAGACCCAGTACTTC
CDR3: CASSYSGLGETQYF

size: many
V: TRBV24-1
length: 16
D: -
J: TRBJ2-1
DNA: TGTGCCACCAGTGAAACTGACAGTAAAGATCCCAATGAGCAGTTCTTC
CDR3: CATSETDSKDPNEQFF

size: many
V: TRBV28
length: 12
D: TRBD1
J: TRBJ2-7
DNA: TGTGCCAGCAGCATCGACAGGGTGGAGCAGTACTTC
CDR3: CASSIDRVEQYF

size: -
V: TRBV4-1
length: 15
D: -
J: TRBJ1-4
DNA: TGCGCCAGCAGCCAATGGGGGACAACTAATGAAAAACTGTTTTTT
CDR3: CASSQWGTTNEKLFF

size: many
V: TRBV20-1
length: 14
D: -
J: TRBJ1-1
DNA: TGCAGTGCTAGAGACCGGCCAAAGGGCGCTGAAGCTTTCTTT
CDR3: CSARDRPKGAEAFF

size: many
V: TRBV11-2
length: 14
D: TRBD2
J: TRBJ2-3
DNA: TGTGCCAGCAGCCGCGGGGGGGTCGCAGATACGCAGTATTTT
CDR3: CASSRGGVADTQYF

size: many
V: TRBV3-1
length: 13
D: TRBD1
J: TRBJ2-7
DNA: TGTGCCAGCAGTTCCGACAGGGGTCGGGAGCAGTACTTC
CDR3: CASSSDRGREQYF

size: many
V: TRBV2
length: 14
D: -
J: TRBJ2-1
DNA: TGTGCCAGCAAGGGGTCGTTACCGGACAATGAGCAGTTCTTC
CDR3: CASKGSLPDNEQFF

size: many
V: TRBV6-2/TRBV6-3
length: 14
D: -
J: TRBJ1-5
DNA: TGTGCCAGCAGTGAACAGGGATTTGAGCAGCCCCAGCATTTT
CDR3: CASSEQGFEQPQHF